This TCR beta chain appears in the sequencing data of a study of T cell repertoires in cytomegalovirus infection. Study-level background: Both recently identified HLA-C-restricted and well-studied HLA-B-restricted CMV epitopes were used in the study. An indication of both CMV infection and matching HLA type came from public TCR beta signatures.

TCRdb itself ran the reads through MiXCR, one entry per CDR3 protein. This table holds some 900,000 distinct CDR3 sequences, approximately 32% found once. Trimming took 4 bases from V and 3 from J; bases not matched to a gene: 20. This CDR3 is built from 19 residues. Per germline, CDR1 SGHVS and CDR2 FNYEAQ. General study findings and limits: HLA-C-restricted, CMV-specific TCR beta clonotypes were dominant ex vivo.

For this clonotype: Its specificity is unknown.

This rearrangement joins TRBV7-6 to TRBJ2-7, with 8 bases lining up with TRBD1. This sequence was found in a human donor in good health (CMV status not recorded). Some clones in this sample may be carry-over from other donors' samples. The sequenced sample was cultured CD8+ T cells from PBMCs, obtained from culture after CMV antigen stimulation. Here the CDR3 reads CASSSPRKITGGTHYEQYF. CDR3 DNA sequence: TGTGCCAGCAGCTCGCCACGCAAGATAACAGGGGGAACCCACTACGAGCAGTACTTC.